This T cell receptor beta chain derives from a study of CD8 T cells in Susac syndrome. The J segment lost 3 bases and the V segment lost 4 bases, leaving 4 bases of the junction unmatched. CDR3 length: 15 amino acids. Germline V lookup: CDR1 LGHDT, CDR2 YNNKEL (reference sequence). The RNA, roughly 0.45 to 1 ug, was put through reverse transcription using random hexamers. Amplification of TCR beta CDR3 across 54 Vbeta and 13 Jbeta was performed with immunoSEQ multiplex PCR. TCRdb fed the immunoSEQ multiplex PCR reads into MiXCR, producing one record per CDR3 protein. The sample consists of about 60,000 distinct CDR3 sequences, approximately 94% of them appearing once. The T cells that were sequenced for TCR beta were CD8+ and CD4+ cells from blood. Bulk CD8+ and CD4+ cells came from magnetic negative isolation; CD8+ TEMRA by FACS.

The specimen sequenced was CD8+ T cells from PBMCs. The sequence was obtained from a human donor with multiple sclerosis. This chain connects TRBV3-1 to TRBJ2-1, with 9 bases aligning to TRBD1. The CDR3 here is CASSPDRGNYNEQFF. The CDR3, as DNA: TGTGCCAGCAGCCCAGACAGGGGGAACTACAATGAGCAGTTCTTC.